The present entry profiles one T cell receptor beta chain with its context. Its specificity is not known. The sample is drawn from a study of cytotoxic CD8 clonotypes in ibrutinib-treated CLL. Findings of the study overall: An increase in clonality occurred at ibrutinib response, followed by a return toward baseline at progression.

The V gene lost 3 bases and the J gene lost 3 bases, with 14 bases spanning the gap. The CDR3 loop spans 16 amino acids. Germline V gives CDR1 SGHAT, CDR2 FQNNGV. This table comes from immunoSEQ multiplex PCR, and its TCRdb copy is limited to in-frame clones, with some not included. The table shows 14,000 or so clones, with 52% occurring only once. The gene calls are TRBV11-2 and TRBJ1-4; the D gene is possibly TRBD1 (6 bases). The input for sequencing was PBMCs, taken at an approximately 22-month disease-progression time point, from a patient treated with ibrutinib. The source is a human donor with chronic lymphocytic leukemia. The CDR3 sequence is CASSFQAGAANEKLFF. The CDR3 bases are TGTGCCAGCAGCTTCCAAGCAGGGGCGGCTAATGAAAAACTGTTTTTT.